This T cell receptor (beta chain) came from a study of blood T cell repertoires in COVID-19. Study in general: Specimens from acute and convalescent COVID-19 originated in the United States, Italy and Spain.

Profiling relied on immunoSEQ multiplex PCR, and the TCRdb table lists in-frame clones only, not all of them. Of roughly 38,000 clones in the sample, about 85% were seen once. The germline V gene encodes CDR1 LGHDT and CDR2 YNNKEL (reference sequence). There are 13 residues in the CDR3. The V end lost 8 bases, the J end lost 2 bases, and 12 bases lay between the germline ends. This chain uses TRBV3-1 (or the pseudogene TRBV3-2) with TRBJ2-5; D perhaps matches TRBD2 (6 bases). The sequence derives from a man between 60 and 75 years old with COVID-19, enrolled during active disease. Sample: peripheral blood. In DNA, the CDR3 is TGTGCCAGCCACTGGGGGACTCAAGAGACCCAGTACTTC. Protein sequence: CASHWGTQETQYF.